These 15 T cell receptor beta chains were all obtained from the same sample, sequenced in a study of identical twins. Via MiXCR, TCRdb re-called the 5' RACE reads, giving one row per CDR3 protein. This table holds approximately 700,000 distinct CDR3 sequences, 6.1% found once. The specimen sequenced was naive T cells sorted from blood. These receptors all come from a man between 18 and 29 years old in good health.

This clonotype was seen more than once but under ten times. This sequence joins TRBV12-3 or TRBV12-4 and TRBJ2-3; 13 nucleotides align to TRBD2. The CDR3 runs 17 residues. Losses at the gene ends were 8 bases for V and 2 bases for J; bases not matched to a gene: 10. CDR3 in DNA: TGTGCCAGCTTCCATGGACTAGCGGGGGCCGACACAGATACGCAGTATTTT. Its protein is CASFHGLAGADTDTQYF.

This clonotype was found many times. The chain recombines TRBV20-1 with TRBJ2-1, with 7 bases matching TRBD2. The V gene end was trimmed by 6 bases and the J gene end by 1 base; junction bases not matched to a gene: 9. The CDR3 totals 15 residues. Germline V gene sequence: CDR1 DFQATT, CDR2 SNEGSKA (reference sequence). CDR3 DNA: TGCAGTGCGGAGGGTACGGGAGGATCCTACAATGAGCAGTTCTTC. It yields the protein CSAEGTGGSYNEQFF.

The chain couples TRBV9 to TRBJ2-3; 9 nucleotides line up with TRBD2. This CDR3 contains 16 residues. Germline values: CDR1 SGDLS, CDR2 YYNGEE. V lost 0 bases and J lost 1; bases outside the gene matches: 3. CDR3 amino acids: CASSVDAGGGTDTQYF. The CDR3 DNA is TGTGCCAGCAGCGTAGATGCGGGAGGGGGCACAGATACGCAGTATTTT.

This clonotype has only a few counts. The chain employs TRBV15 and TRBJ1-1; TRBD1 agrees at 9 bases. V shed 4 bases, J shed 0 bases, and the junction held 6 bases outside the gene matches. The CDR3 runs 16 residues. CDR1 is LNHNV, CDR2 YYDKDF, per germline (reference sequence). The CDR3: CATSKRTGVLNTEAFF. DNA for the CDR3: TGTGCCACCAGCAAACGGACAGGGGTCTTGAACACTGAAGCTTTCTTT.

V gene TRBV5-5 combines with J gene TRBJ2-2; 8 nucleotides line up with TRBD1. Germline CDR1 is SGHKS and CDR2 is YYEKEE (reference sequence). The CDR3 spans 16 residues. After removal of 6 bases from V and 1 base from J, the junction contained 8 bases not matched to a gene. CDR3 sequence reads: CASTSRDRRNTGELFF. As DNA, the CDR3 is TGTGCCAGCACCTCCAGGGACAGGAGGAACACCGGGGAGCTGTTTTTT.

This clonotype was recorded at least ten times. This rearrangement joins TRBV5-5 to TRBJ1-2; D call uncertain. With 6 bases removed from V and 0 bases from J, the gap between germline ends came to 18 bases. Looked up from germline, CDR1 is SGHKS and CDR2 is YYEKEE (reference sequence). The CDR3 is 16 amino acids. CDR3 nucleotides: TGTGCCAGCAATTCTGCTCTGCGCCCCGCTAACTATGGCTACACCTTC. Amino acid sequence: CASNSALRPANYGYTF.

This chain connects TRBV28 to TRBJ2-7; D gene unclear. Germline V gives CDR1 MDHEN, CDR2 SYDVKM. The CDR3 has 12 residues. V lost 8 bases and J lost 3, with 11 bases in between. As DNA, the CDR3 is TGTGCCAGCGCTCAGAGTCTCTACGAGCAGTACTTC. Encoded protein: CASAQSLYEQYF.

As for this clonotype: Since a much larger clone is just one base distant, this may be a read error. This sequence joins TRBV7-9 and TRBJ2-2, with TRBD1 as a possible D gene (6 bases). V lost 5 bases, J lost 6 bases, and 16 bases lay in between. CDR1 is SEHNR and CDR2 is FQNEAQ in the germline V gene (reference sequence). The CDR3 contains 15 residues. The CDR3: CASSMYRDLAGELFF. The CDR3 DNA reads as TGTGCCAGCAGCATGTACAGGGATTTGGCCGGGGAGCTGTTTTTT.

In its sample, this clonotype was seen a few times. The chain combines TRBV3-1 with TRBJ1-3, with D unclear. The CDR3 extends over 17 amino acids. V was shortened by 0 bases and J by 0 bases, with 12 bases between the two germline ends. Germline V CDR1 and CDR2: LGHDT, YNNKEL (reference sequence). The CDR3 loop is CASSQEGGSSSGNTIYF. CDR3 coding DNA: TGTGCCAGCAGCCAAGAAGGCGGGTCTAGCTCTGGAAACACCATATATTTT.

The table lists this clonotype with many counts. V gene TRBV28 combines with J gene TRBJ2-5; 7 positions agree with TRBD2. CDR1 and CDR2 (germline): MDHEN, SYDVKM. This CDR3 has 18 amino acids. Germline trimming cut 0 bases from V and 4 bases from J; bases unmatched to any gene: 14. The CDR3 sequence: CASSLWSSPAGVVETQYF. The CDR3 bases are TGTGCCAGCAGTTTATGGAGCTCCCCTGCGGGAGTAGTAGAGACCCAGTACTTC. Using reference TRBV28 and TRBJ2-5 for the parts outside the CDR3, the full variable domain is DVKVTQSSRYLVKRTGEKVFLECVQDMDHENMFWYRQDPGLGLRLIYFSYDVKMKEKGDIPEGYSVSREKKERFSLILESASTNQTSMYLCASSLWSSPAGVVETQYFGPGTRLLVL.

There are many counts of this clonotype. CDR3 DNA sequence: TGTGCCAGCAGCTTGACAGACATACCCTACAATGAGCAGTTCTTC. Protein product: CASSLTDIPYNEQFF. This chain joins TRBV5-6 and TRBJ2-1; D not resolved. With 1 base removed from V and 2 bases from J, the gap between germline ends came to 10 bases. The V gene's germline CDR1 is SGHDT and CDR2 YYEEEE. The CDR3 runs to 15 residues.

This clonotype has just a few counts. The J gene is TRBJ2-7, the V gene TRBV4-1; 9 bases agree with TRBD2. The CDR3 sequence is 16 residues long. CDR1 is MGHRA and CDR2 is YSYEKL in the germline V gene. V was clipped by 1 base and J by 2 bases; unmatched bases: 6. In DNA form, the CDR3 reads TGCGCCAGCAGCCAAGTCTTTGGGACTAGCACCTACGAGCAGTACGTC. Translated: CASSQVFGTSTYEQYV.

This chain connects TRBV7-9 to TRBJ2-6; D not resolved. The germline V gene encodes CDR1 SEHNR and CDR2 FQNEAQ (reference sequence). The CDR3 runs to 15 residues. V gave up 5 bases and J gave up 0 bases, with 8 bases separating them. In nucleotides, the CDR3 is TGTGCCAGCAGCAGAGACACCTCTGGGGCCAACGTCCTGACTTTC. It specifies CASSRDTSGANVLTF.

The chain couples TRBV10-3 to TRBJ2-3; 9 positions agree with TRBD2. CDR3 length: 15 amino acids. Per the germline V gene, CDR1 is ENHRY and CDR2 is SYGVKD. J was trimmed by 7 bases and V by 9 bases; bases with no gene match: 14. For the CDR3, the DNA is TGTGCCATTAGACTAGCGGCCGAGAGGGTGAATACGCAGTATTTT. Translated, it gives CAIRLAAERVNTQYF.

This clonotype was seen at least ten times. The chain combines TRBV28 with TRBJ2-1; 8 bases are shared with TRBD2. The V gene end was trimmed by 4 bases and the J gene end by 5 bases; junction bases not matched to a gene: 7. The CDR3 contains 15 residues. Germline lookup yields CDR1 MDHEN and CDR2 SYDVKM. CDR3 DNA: TGTGCCAGCAGTTCCCTAGCGGGCCTCGACAATGAGCAGTTCTTC. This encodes CASSSLAGLDNEQFF. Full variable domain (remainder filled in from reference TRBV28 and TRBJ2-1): DVKVTQSSRYLVKRTGEKVFLECVQDMDHENMFWYRQDPGLGLRLIYFSYDVKMKEKGDIPEGYSVSREKKERFSLILESASTNQTSMYLCASSSLAGLDNEQFFGPGTRLTVL.